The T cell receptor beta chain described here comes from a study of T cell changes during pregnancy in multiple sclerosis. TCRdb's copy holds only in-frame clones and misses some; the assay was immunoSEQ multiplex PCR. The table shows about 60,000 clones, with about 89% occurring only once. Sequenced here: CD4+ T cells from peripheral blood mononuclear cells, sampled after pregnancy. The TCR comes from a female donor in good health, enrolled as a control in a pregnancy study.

This chain's CDR3 is CASSVPTSGGNTGELFF. The CDR3 bases are TGTGCCAGCAGCGTACCAACTAGCGGGGGAAACACCGGGGAGCTGTTTTTT. J is TRBJ2-2 and V is TRBV7-3; TRBD2 agrees at 11 bases. V trimming: 5 bases; J trimming: 2 bases; junction bases outside the gene matches: 7. CDR3 length equals 17 residues. Per germline, CDR1 SGHTA and CDR2 FQGTGA.